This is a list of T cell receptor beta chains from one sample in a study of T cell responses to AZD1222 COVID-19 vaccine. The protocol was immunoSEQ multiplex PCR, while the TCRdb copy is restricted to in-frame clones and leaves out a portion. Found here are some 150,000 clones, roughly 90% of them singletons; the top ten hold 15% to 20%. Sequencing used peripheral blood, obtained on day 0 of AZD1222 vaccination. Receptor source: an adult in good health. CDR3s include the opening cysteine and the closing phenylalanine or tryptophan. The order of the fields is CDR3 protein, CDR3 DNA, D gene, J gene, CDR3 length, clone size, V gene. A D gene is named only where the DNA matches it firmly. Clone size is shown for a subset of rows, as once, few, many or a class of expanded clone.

CDR3aa: CASSTGNTEAFF
CDR3nt: TGTGCCAGCAGCACGGGGAACACTGAAGCTTTCTTT
d_gene: -
j_gene: TRBJ1-1
len: 12
abundance: -
v_gene: TRBV27

CDR3aa: CASSPQGVSETQYF
CDR3nt: TGTGCCAGCAGTCCCCAAGGGGTTAGCGAGACCCAGTACTTC
d_gene: -
j_gene: TRBJ2-5
len: 14
abundance: -
v_gene: TRBV6-5

CDR3aa: CASRALRGSNYGYTF
CDR3nt: TGTGCCAGCCGGGCCCTTAGGGGTTCTAACTATGGCTACACCTTC
d_gene: -
j_gene: TRBJ1-2
len: 15
abundance: -
v_gene: TRBV6-4

CDR3aa: CASSEAGEAYGYTF
CDR3nt: TGTGCCAGCAGTGAGGCAGGGGAGGCCTATGGCTACACCTTC
d_gene: -
j_gene: TRBJ1-2
len: 14
abundance: -
v_gene: TRBV6-1

CDR3aa: CASSSLMAGGRLTQYF
CDR3nt: TGTGCCAGCAGTTCCCTGATGGCGGGGGGTAGGTTGACCCAGTACTTC
d_gene: TRBD2
j_gene: TRBJ2-5
len: 16
abundance: -
v_gene: TRBV6-5

CDR3aa: CASSRVDSLLYGYTF
CDR3nt: TGTGCCAGCTCACGGGTGGACAGCCTACTCTATGGCTACACCTTC
d_gene: -
j_gene: TRBJ1-2
len: 15
abundance: -
v_gene: TRBV18

CDR3aa: CASSLGQNNEKLFF
CDR3nt: TGCGCCAGCAGCCTCGGACAGAATAATGAAAAACTGTTTTTT
d_gene: -
j_gene: TRBJ1-4
len: 14
abundance: -
v_gene: TRBV4-1

CDR3aa: CASSMGGSGNTIYF
CDR3nt: TGTGCCAGCAGTATGGGGGGCTCTGGAAACACCATATATTTT
d_gene: -
j_gene: TRBJ1-3
len: 14
abundance: -
v_gene: TRBV25-1

CDR3aa: CASSGWDTEAFF
CDR3nt: TGTGCCAGCAGCGGCTGGGACACTGAAGCTTTCTTT
d_gene: -
j_gene: TRBJ1-1
len: 12
abundance: -
v_gene: TRBV6-5

CDR3aa: CASSLGRADTQYF
CDR3nt: TGTGCCAGCAGCTTGGGAAGGGCCGATACGCAGTATTTT
d_gene: -
j_gene: TRBJ2-3
len: 13
abundance: -
v_gene: TRBV5-4

CDR3aa: CSGGRAFRGTEAFF
CDR3nt: TGCAGCGGGGGAAGGGCCTTTCGGGGCACTGAAGCTTTCTTT
d_gene: -
j_gene: TRBJ1-1
len: 14
abundance: -
v_gene: TRBV29-1

CDR3aa: CASSFRAPISGNTIYF
CDR3nt: TGTGCCAGCAGCTTCAGGGCGCCTATCTCTGGAAACACCATATATTTT
d_gene: -
j_gene: TRBJ1-3
len: 16
abundance: -
v_gene: TRBV5-6

CDR3aa: CASSQGIPRDEQYF
CDR3nt: TGTGCCAGCAGCCAAGGAATTCCGCGTGACGAGCAGTACTTC
d_gene: -
j_gene: TRBJ2-7
len: 14
abundance: few
v_gene: TRBV3-1/TRBV3-2

CDR3aa: CASSLARNTGELFF
CDR3nt: TGTGCCAGCAGCTTAGCGAGAAACACCGGGGAGCTGTTTTTT
d_gene: -
j_gene: TRBJ2-2
len: 14
abundance: -
v_gene: TRBV7-6

CDR3aa: CASRDAYSNQPQHF
CDR3nt: TGTGCCAGCAGGGACGCTTATAGCAATCAGCCCCAGCATTTT
d_gene: -
j_gene: TRBJ1-5
len: 14
abundance: once
v_gene: TRBV6-5

CDR3aa: CASSSRMATGRFYEQYF
CDR3nt: TGTGCCAGCAGCTCCCGGATGGCAACAGGGCGGTTCTACGAGCAGTACTTC
d_gene: -
j_gene: TRBJ2-7
len: 17
abundance: -
v_gene: TRBV5-4

CDR3aa: CASSFSGGTYEQYF
CDR3nt: TGTGCCAGCAGCTTTAGCGGTGGGACCTACGAGCAGTACTTC
d_gene: -
j_gene: TRBJ2-7
len: 14
abundance: -
v_gene: TRBV11-3

CDR3aa: CASSGGGGEQFF
CDR3nt: TGTGCCAGTAGTGGAGGGGGCGGTGAGCAGTTCTTC
d_gene: -
j_gene: TRBJ2-1
len: 12
abundance: -
v_gene: TRBV19

CDR3aa: CASSLTGTTYNSPLHF
CDR3nt: TGCGCCAGCAGCTTGACAGGAACCACCTATAATTCACCCCTCCACTTT
d_gene: -
j_gene: TRBJ1-6
len: 16
abundance: -
v_gene: TRBV5-1

CDR3aa: CASSAGADTQYF
CDR3nt: TGTGCCAGCAGTGCTGGGGCAGATACGCAGTATTTT
d_gene: -
j_gene: TRBJ2-3
len: 12
abundance: -
v_gene: TRBV25-1

CDR3aa: CASSQDWGTSKAGELFF
CDR3nt: TGCGCCAGCAGCCAAGATTGGGGGACTAGCAAGGCCGGGGAGCTGTTTTTT
d_gene: TRBD2
j_gene: TRBJ2-2
len: 17
abundance: -
v_gene: TRBV4-3

CDR3aa: CASSQEQSSYNEQFF
CDR3nt: TGTGCCAGCAGCCAAGAGCAGAGCTCCTACAATGAGCAGTTCTTC
d_gene: -
j_gene: TRBJ2-1
len: 15
abundance: -
v_gene: TRBV3-1/TRBV3-2

CDR3aa: CASSQDRGTRRDYGYTF
CDR3nt: TGTGCCAGCAGCCAAGATAGGGGGACAAGAAGGGACTATGGCTACACCTTC
d_gene: -
j_gene: TRBJ1-2
len: 17
abundance: once
v_gene: TRBV3-1/TRBV3-2

CDR3aa: CAIQGPTDQPQHF
CDR3nt: TGTGCCATTCAGGGTCCCACCGATCAGCCCCAGCATTTT
d_gene: -
j_gene: TRBJ1-5
len: 13
abundance: -
v_gene: TRBV27

CDR3aa: CASSFGQAGTEAFF
CDR3nt: TGTGCCAGCAGCTTCGGACAGGCGGGAACTGAAGCTTTCTTT
d_gene: TRBD1
j_gene: TRBJ1-1
len: 14
abundance: few
v_gene: TRBV5-6

CDR3aa: CASRAGQGSNQPQHF
CDR3nt: TGTGCCAGCAGAGCCGGACAGGGAAGCAATCAGCCCCAGCATTTT
d_gene: TRBD1
j_gene: TRBJ1-5
len: 15
abundance: -
v_gene: TRBV2

CDR3aa: CAISEADSSYNSPLHF
CDR3nt: TGTGCCATCAGTGAGGCGGACAGTTCCTATAATTCACCCCTCCACTTT
d_gene: -
j_gene: TRBJ1-6
len: 16
abundance: -
v_gene: TRBV10-3

CDR3aa: CASSLATAYGYTF
CDR3nt: TGTGCCAGCAGCTTAGCGACAGCCTATGGCTACACCTTC
d_gene: -
j_gene: TRBJ1-2
len: 13
abundance: -
v_gene: TRBV7-2

CDR3aa: CATSDSLSTGGDYGYTF
CDR3nt: TGTGCCACCAGTGATTCTCTCTCGACAGGGGGCGACTATGGCTACACCTTC
d_gene: TRBD1
j_gene: TRBJ1-2
len: 17
abundance: few
v_gene: TRBV24-1

CDR3aa: CASSKKRPTSSYNSPLHF
CDR3nt: TGTGCCAGCAGCAAAAAAAGACCCACGAGCTCCTATAATTCACCCCTCCACTTT
d_gene: -
j_gene: TRBJ1-6
len: 18
abundance: -
v_gene: TRBV21-1

CDR3aa: CASSYPGQGSEQYF
CDR3nt: TGTGCCAGCAGTTACCCCGGCCAGGGTAGCGAGCAGTACTTC
d_gene: -
j_gene: TRBJ2-7
len: 14
abundance: -
v_gene: TRBV6-6

CDR3aa: CASEAGWGAKNIQYF
CDR3nt: TGTGCCAGTGAGGCCGGATGGGGGGCCAAAAACATTCAGTACTTC
d_gene: -
j_gene: TRBJ2-4
len: 15
abundance: -
v_gene: TRBV19

CDR3aa: CASTASPLANYGYTF
CDR3nt: TGTGCCAGTACGGCCTCCCCTTTAGCTAACTATGGCTACACCTTC
d_gene: -
j_gene: TRBJ1-2
len: 15
abundance: -
v_gene: TRBV19

CDR3aa: CASSETGTGNEKLFF
CDR3nt: TGTGCCAGCAGCGAGACCGGGACAGGGAACGAAAAACTGTTTTTT
d_gene: TRBD1
j_gene: TRBJ1-4
len: 15
abundance: -
v_gene: TRBV14

CDR3aa: CASRNGQSNQPQHF
CDR3nt: TGTGCCAGCAGAAACGGACAGAGCAATCAGCCCCAGCATTTT
d_gene: -
j_gene: TRBJ1-5
len: 14
abundance: -
v_gene: TRBV6-5

CDR3aa: CASSTLQGKPQHF
CDR3nt: TGTGCCAGCAGCACCCTGCAGGGGAAGCCCCAGCATTTT
d_gene: -
j_gene: TRBJ1-5
len: 13
abundance: -
v_gene: TRBV7-8

CDR3aa: CASSRNYGYTF
CDR3nt: TGTGCCAGCAGCCGTAACTATGGCTACACCTTC
d_gene: -
j_gene: TRBJ1-2
len: 11
abundance: once
v_gene: TRBV3-1/TRBV3-2

CDR3aa: CASSLVFGQPQHF
CDR3nt: TGTGCCAGCAGCTTAGTTTTCGGTCAGCCCCAGCATTTT
d_gene: -
j_gene: TRBJ1-5
len: 13
abundance: -
v_gene: TRBV7-2